Each of the 10 T cell receptor beta chains below was sequenced from the same sample in a study of Graves' ophthalmopathy and Graves' hyperthyroidism. The authors amplified TCR beta CDR3 regions, and they did so from RNA transcripts for repertoire sequencing. The first-round RT-PCR employed HTBI primers together with the Qiagen OneStep RT-PCR kit. A multiplex PCR was then performed as the second round. MiXCR, run by TCRdb on the multiplex PCR reads, gives a single entry per CDR3 protein. Altogether 650,000 to 800,000 distinct CDR3 sequences are present, over 40% being singletons, with the ten largest covering over 2.5%. The specimen was peripheral blood. The receptors here all came from an adult man with Graves' ophthalmopathy.

This clonotype was found many times. This chain links TRBV6-5 with TRBJ1-6, with D possibly matching TRBD1 (5 bases). The CDR3 extends over 15 amino acids. The V and J ends lost 2 bases and 5 bases respectively, with 10 bases between them. The germline V gene has CDR1 MNHEY and CDR2 SVGAGI. DNA for the CDR3: TGTGCCAGCAGTTACAATGGGGGGGATAATTCACCCCTCCACTTT. Protein product: CASSYNGGDNSPLHF.

CDR3 region: CASSSPWGVAETQYF. DNA for the CDR3: TGTGCCAGCAGTTCCCCGTGGGGGGTGGCGGAGACCCAGTACTTC. The chain is built from TRBV12-3 or TRBV12-4 and TRBJ2-5; TRBD2 might be the D (6 bases). This CDR3 is 15 amino acids long. The germline V and J ends were trimmed by 4 bases and 5 bases, with 17 bases remaining between them.

This clonotype has just a few counts. CDR3: CASSEGLAGGPVETQYF. Here the CDR3 DNA reads TGTGCCAGCAGTGAAGGCCTAGCGGGAGGGCCGGTAGAGACCCAGTACTTC. The chain joins TRBV2 to TRBJ2-5; 12 bases map to TRBD2. V trimming: 1 base; J trimming: 4 bases; junction bases outside the gene matches: 7. The germline V gene encodes CDR1 SNHLY and CDR2 FYNNEI. The CDR3 has 17 amino acids.

Points on this clonotype: The junction shows a germline mismatch at one end, possibly a read error. The rearrangement uses TRBV10-3 and TRBJ1-2, with 7 bases aligning to TRBD1. Germline-derived CDR1 and CDR2 are ENHRY and SYGVKD. The CDR3 runs to 13 residues. The CDR3 DNA follows: TGTGCCAGCAGTACGACAGGGTTGGAGGGCTACACCTTC. This sequence encodes CASSTTGLEGYTF.

V usage is TRBV19 and J usage is TRBJ1-2, with TRBD1 matching 7 bases. The CDR3 totals 14 residues. From germline, CDR1 is LNHDA and CDR2 SQIVND (reference sequence). With V trimmed by 8 bases and J by 7 bases, 13 bases remained unmatched. The DNA of the CDR3 is TGTGCCAGTGCCGGGACAGCGGGTTATGGTGGCTACACCTTC. It codes for CASAGTAGYGGYTF. Based on the CDR3 plus reference TRBV19 and TRBJ1-2, the full variable domain is DGGITQSPKYLFRKEGQNVTLSCEQNLNHDAMYWYRQDPGQGLRLIYYSQIVNDFQKGDIAEGYSVSREKKESFPLTVTSAQKNPTAFYLCASAGTAGYGGYTFGSGTRLTVV.

This clonotype was counted only a few times. This sequence joins TRBV3-1 and TRBJ1-5; no clear D. This CDR3 is built from 13 residues. Per germline, CDR1 LGHDT and CDR2 YNNKEL (reference sequence). V was clipped by 4 bases and J by 9 bases, with 13 bases between them. CDR3 bases: TGTGCCAGCAGCCCCCGGGGAGGAGGGCCCCAGCATTTT. It is translated as CASSPRGGGPQHF.

This clonotype was found a few times. V is TRBV5-1 and J is TRBJ2-6, with D maybe TRBD2 (7 bases). CDR1 is SGHRS, CDR2 YFSETQ, per germline. The CDR3 contains 18 residues. V was pared by 4 bases and J by 0 bases, with 17 bases between. In nucleotides, the CDR3 is TGCGCCAGCAGCGGGGGGGGCAGTCTCAGCTCTGGGGCCAACGTCCTGACTTTC. Translated: CASSGGGSLSSGANVLTF.

This clonotype showed up many times. The junction departs from the called germline gene at one end, perhaps through a read error. The gene calls are TRBV4-1 and TRBJ2-7; 13 positions agree with TRBD2. The CDR3 contains 12 residues. Germline lookup yields CDR1 MGHRA and CDR2 YSYEKL. CDR3 amino acids: CASSQDGLAGVF. DNA of the CDR3: TGCGCCAGCAGCCAAGACGGACTAGCGGGAGTGTTC.

This clonotype came up many times. This rearrangement joins TRBV19 to TRBJ1-2; the match to TRBD1 covers 7 bases. V was clipped by 6 bases and J by 3 bases; unmatched bases: 10. The CDR3 has 15 residues. Germline values: CDR1 LNHDA, CDR2 SQIVND (reference sequence). CDR3 DNA: TGTGCCAGTAGCACGTCGGGACAGTTTCACTATGGCTACACCTTC. It is translated as CASSTSGQFHYGYTF.

This clonotype was picked up many times. The chain couples TRBV2 to TRBJ2-2; tentatively, D is TRBD2 (5 bases). Germline CDR1 reads SNHLY; CDR2 reads FYNNEI. The CDR3 extends over 17 amino acids. V was trimmed by 6 bases and J by 0 bases, leaving 17 bases between them. The CDR3: CASSGEGRASNTGELFF. The CDR3 region has the DNA TGTGCCAGCAGCGGGGAAGGCAGAGCTTCGAACACCGGGGAGCTGTTTTTT.